This T cell receptor (beta chain) was captured in a study of cytomegalovirus exposure and HLA in healthy donors. As for the study in general: In a later analysis, the 120 or so validation repertoires were reported to have used the same platform as the approximately 620 first-cohort repertoires. Findings of the study overall: Despite most TCR sequences being rare, some public TCRs occurred in many donors. Cytomegalovirus association was assigned to some 160 TCR beta chains.

The donors were members of the validation cohort, which comprised roughly 120 subjects and was separate from the first cohort of 730 or so subjects. As to this clone: Its antigen remains unidentified.

The assay was immunoSEQ multiplex PCR, and TCRdb's table has in-frame clones only and misses some. This sample carries 100,000 or so clones, approximately 94% of them seen once, and the ten largest clones take 0.89%. The receptor was derived from a young woman in good health and CMV-seronegative. Sample: PBMCs.

The CDR3 DNA sequence: TGTGCCAGCAGCGCCGCTAGCGGGGGGACTTACGAGCAGTACTTC. This encodes CASSAASGGTYEQYF. The rearrangement joins TRBV9 to TRBJ2-7, with 11 bases lining up with TRBD2. V lost 3 bases and J lost 4; bases outside the gene matches: 6. Germline V gene sequence: CDR1 SGDLS, CDR2 YYNGEE. The CDR3 loop spans 15 amino acids.